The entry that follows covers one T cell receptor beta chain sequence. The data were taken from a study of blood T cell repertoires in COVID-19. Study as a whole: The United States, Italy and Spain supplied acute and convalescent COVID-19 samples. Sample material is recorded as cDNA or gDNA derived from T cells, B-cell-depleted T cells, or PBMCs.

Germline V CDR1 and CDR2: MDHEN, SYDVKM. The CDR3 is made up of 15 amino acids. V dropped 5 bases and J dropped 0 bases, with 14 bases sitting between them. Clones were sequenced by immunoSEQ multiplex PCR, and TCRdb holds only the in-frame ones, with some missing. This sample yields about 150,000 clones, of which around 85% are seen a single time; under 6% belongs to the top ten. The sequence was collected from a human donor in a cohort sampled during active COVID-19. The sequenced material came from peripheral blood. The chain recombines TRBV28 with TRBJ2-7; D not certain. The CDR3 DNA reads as TGTGCCAGCAGTCCCACCCCTACCGCCTCCTACGAGCAGTACTTC. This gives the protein CASSPTPTASYEQYF.